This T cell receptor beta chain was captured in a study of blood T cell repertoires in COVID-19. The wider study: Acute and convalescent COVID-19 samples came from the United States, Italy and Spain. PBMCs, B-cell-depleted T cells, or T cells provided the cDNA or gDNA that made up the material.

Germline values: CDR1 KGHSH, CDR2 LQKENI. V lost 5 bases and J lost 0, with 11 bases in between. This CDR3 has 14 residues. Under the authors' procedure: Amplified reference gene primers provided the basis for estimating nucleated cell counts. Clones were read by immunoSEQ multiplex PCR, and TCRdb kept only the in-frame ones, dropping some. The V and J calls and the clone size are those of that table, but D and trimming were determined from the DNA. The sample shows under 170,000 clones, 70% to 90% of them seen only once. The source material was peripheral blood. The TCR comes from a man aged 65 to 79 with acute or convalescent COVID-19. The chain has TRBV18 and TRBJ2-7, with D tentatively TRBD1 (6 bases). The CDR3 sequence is CASSTDRTSYEQYF. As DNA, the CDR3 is TGTGCCAGCTCAACAGACAGGACCTCCTACGAGCAGTACTTC.